The 13 T cell receptor beta chains reported below all come from one sample, sequenced in a study of blood T cell repertoires in COVID-19. Libraries were prepared by immunoSEQ multiplex PCR; TCRdb keeps only in-frame clonotypes and omits some of them. The sample records roughly 140,000 clones, around 82% being singletons. Source material: peripheral blood. These receptor sequences come from a man aged 60 to 75 with active or convalescent COVID-19.

The chain combines TRBV7-9 with TRBJ1-1; maybe TRBD1 (6 bases). CDR3 length: 14 residues. CDR1 and CDR2 from the germline V gene are SEHNR and FQNEAQ (reference sequence). V lost 5 bases and J 4 bases, leaving 14 bases between the germline ends. The CDR3 region has the DNA TGTGCCAGCAGCCTGGACATCAGGGGCACTGAAGCTTTCTTT. Protein: CASSLDIRGTEAFF.

The V gene is TRBV7-9, the J gene TRBJ2-3; tentatively, D is TRBD2 (5 bases). The germline V gene has CDR1 SEHNR and CDR2 FQNEAQ (reference sequence). The CDR3 extends over 14 amino acids. V lost 3 bases to trimming and J lost 2 bases, with 9 bases between them. CDR3 nucleotides: TGTGCCAGCAGCTTCTCCGGGAACACAGATACGCAGTATTTT. Its protein is CASSFSGNTDTQYF.

The CDR3 DNA is TGTGCCAGCAGTGCTCCGGACAGGGGAACTGAAGCTTTCTTT. Its translation: CASSAPDRGTEAFF. The rearrangement joins TRBV28 to TRBJ1-1; TRBD1 agrees at 9 bases. This CDR3 spans 14 amino acids. Germline V lookup: CDR1 MDHEN, CDR2 SYDVKM. The junction had 6 bases not matched to a gene; V was cut back by 5 bases and J by 5 bases.

The chain recombines TRBV18 with TRBJ2-7, with 8 bases lining up with TRBD1. Per germline, CDR1 KGHSH and CDR2 LQKENI. The CDR3 is 16 amino acids. Trimming cost V 3 bases and J 3 bases; bases outside gene matches: 10. The CDR3 region is CASSPLGAGGHYEQYF. Here the CDR3 DNA reads TGTGCCAGCTCACCTCTCGGGGCAGGGGGCCACTACGAGCAGTACTTC.

In DNA form, the CDR3 reads TGTGCCAGCAGCCCAGGGTTCTCTGGAAACACCATATATTTT. Translated: CASSPGFSGNTIYF. This rearrangement joins TRBV2 to TRBJ1-3; perhaps TRBD1 as D (5 bases). There are 14 residues in the CDR3. V was clipped by 6 bases and J by 0 bases, with 9 bases between them. Germline V lookup: CDR1 SNHLY, CDR2 FYNNEI.

The J gene is TRBJ1-2, the V gene TRBV9; D not resolved. The CDR3 runs 16 residues. Germline loops: CDR1 SGDLS, CDR2 YYNGEE. Trimming removed 0 bases from V and 0 bases from J, with 12 bases in between. The CDR3 here is CASSVASRQTNYGYTF. CDR3 nucleotides: TGTGCCAGCAGCGTAGCTAGCCGGCAAACTAACTATGGCTACACCTTC.

This chain joins TRBV5-1 and TRBJ1-1; no reliable D call. V was shortened by 0 bases and J by 8 bases, with 8 bases between the two germline ends. Germline V lookup: CDR1 SGHRS, CDR2 YFSETQ. The CDR3 extends over 12 amino acids. CDR3: CASSLGGMEAFF. Here the CDR3 DNA reads TGCGCCAGCAGCTTGGGAGGTATGGAAGCTTTCTTT.

This clone was detected once. This rearrangement joins TRBV27 to TRBJ2-1, with TRBD1 as a possible D gene (6 bases). Looked up from germline, CDR1 is MNHEY and CDR2 is SMNVEV (reference sequence). V was pared by 5 bases and J by 4 bases, with 12 bases between. The CDR3 has 14 amino acids. CDR3 bases: TGTGCCAGCAGTCCAAGACAGGATTACAATGAGCAGTTCTTC. It yields the protein CASSPRQDYNEQFF.

This clone occurred once. The rearrangement links TRBV28 to TRBJ2-3; D uncertain. The ends were cut back, 3 bases at V and 0 bases at J, with 4 bases in the middle. CDR1 MDHEN and CDR2 SYDVKM come from the germline V gene. The length of the CDR3 is 13 residues. The CDR3 loop reads CASSFRSTDTQYF. The CDR3, as DNA: TGTGCCAGCAGTTTTCGTAGCACAGATACGCAGTATTTT.

The CDR3 DNA is TGTGCCAGCAGCCTTCAAAAGCGGCTGAACACCGGGGAGCTGTTTTTT. This encodes CASSLQKRLNTGELFF. The chain joins TRBV5-4 to TRBJ2-2; weak D call: TRBD2 (5 bases). Trimming left V 4 bases short and J 1 base short, with 14 bases between. This CDR3 is built from 16 residues. Germline-derived CDR1 and CDR2 are SGHNT and YYREEE (reference sequence).

V is TRBV12-3 or TRBV12-4 and J is TRBJ2-5; unclear D gene. V lost 3 bases and J 3 bases, leaving 8 bases between the germline ends. The CDR3 spans 13 residues. The CDR3 is CASSFLSEETQYF. The DNA for the CDR3 is TGTGCCAGCAGTTTCCTATCGGAAGAGACCCAGTACTTC.

The chain combines TRBV18 with TRBJ2-7; perhaps TRBD1 as D (6 bases). V lost 6 bases and J 5 bases, leaving 20 bases between the germline ends. The germline V gene has CDR1 KGHSH and CDR2 LQKENI. The CDR3 sequence is 15 residues long. The CDR3 DNA reads TGTGCCAGCTCCACCACCGGACAGCGTACCAACGAGCAGTACTTC. Translation: CASSTTGQRTNEQYF.

This chain uses TRBV7-9 with TRBJ2-5; the D gene is possibly TRBD1 (7 bases). This CDR3 spans 16 amino acids. Germline CDR1 and CDR2: SEHNR and FQNEAQ (reference sequence). Trimming shortened V by 4 bases and J by 0 bases, and 15 bases separated the two germline ends. The CDR3 DNA reads as TGTGCCAGCAGCTCACGGCAGGGGGGTTACCAAGAGACCCAGTACTTC. It codes for CASSSRQGGYQETQYF.